This TCR beta chain was captured in a study of CD8 T cells in ankylosing spondylitis. V gave up 5 bases and J gave up 4 bases, with 7 bases separating them. The CDR3 runs to 12 residues. Germline V lookup: CDR1 SEHNR, CDR2 FQNEAQ (reference sequence). About this clonotype itself: Antigen unknown.

Regarding the study as a whole: Several of the motif variants were reported before in synovial fluid and blood from reactive arthritis. Reportedly, significant enrichment of disease-linked clones occurred in matched ankylosing spondylitis synovial fluid. Ankylosing spondylitis blood appeared to be characterized by a TCR beta motif of several highly homologous variants.

Quantitative 5'-RACE was performed with molecular barcodes, and it yielded the TCR beta libraries. TCRdb called the 5' RACE reads again in MiXCR, with one record for every CDR3 protein. The data hold about 540,000 distinct CDR3 sequences, with more than 9.5% observed a single time. The clonotype was recovered from a male donor with ankylosing spondylitis. Sequencing was done on a sample of blood, either unsorted or a sorted T cell fraction (not recorded which). The gene calls are TRBV7-9 and TRBJ2-3; no reliable D call. This CDR3 reads CASSPFADTQYF. As DNA, the CDR3 is TGTGCCAGCAGCCCGTTCGCAGATACGCAGTATTTT.